The clone carrying this TCR beta chain was found many times. Its specificity is not known. These data originate in a study of T cells in Graves' hyperthyroidism and ophthalmopathy. RNA transcripts provided the source from which TCR beta CDR3 regions were amplified. HTBI primers were employed in a first-round RT-PCR of the TCR CDR3. Each CDR3 protein is one row after TCRdb ran MiXCR on the multiplex PCR reads. This sample has some 600,000 distinct CDR3 sequences, with about 15% found just once. Exclusion followed for patients with uncontrolled infection, other autoimmune disease, pregnancy or lactation. Cells are PBMCs isolated from about 10 ml of fresh blood. Study-level results: Blood held most thyroid clonotypes expanded above 0.001 frequency. Ophthalmopathy was told apart from stable hyperthyroidism by a 13 V-J model.

Germline V lookup: CDR1 SEHNR, CDR2 FQNEAQ (reference sequence). The V gene lost 5 bases and the J gene lost 3 bases, with 10 bases spanning the gap. The CDR3 loop spans 13 amino acids. Sequencing was performed on blood. V is TRBV7-9 and J is TRBJ1-1; a possible D gene is TRBD1 (5 bases). This sequence originates from a young woman with Graves' hyperthyroidism that later progressed to Graves' ophthalmopathy. This chain's CDR3 is CASSLTVHTEAFF. The CDR3 region has the DNA TGTGCCAGCAGCCTGACAGTCCACACTGAAGCTTTCTTT.